Listed below are T cell receptor beta chains from one sample, sequenced in a study of regulatory T cells in long-lasting Graves disease. One entry per CDR3 protein results from TCRdb running MiXCR on the multiplex PCR reads. The table shows a few hundred thousand distinct CDR3 sequences, with about a sixth occurring only once. The same specimen was also included in a second study, on T cells in Graves' hyperthyroidism and ophthalmopathy.

Sequenced material: peripheral blood mononuclear cells (PBMCs), taken at new diagnosis, from a patient treated with antithyroid drugs. The receptors stem from a man aged 35-49 years with Graves disease. Each CDR3 is given with its conserved first and last residue. Each record gives: V gene, clone size, D gene, J gene, CDR3 protein, CDR3 DNA. A D gene is named only where the DNA matches it firmly. The size of a clone is reported for some rows only, either as once, few or many, or as a class for expanded clones.

TRBV7-9	many	TRBD1	TRBJ2-1	CASSPDRGLYNEQFF	TGTGCCAGCAGCCCGGACAGGGGGCTTTACAATGAGCAGTTCTTC
TRBV6-2/TRBV6-3	many	.	TRBJ2-7	CASSSRRNEQYF	TGTGCCAGCAGTAGCCGGCGAAACGAGCAGTACTTC
TRBV4-1	many	TRBD1	TRBJ2-7	CASSQELTGGSYEQYF	TGCGCCAGCAGCCAAGAATTAACAGGGGGATCCTACGAGCAGTACTTC
TRBV6-2/TRBV6-3	few	TRBD2	TRBJ2-1	CASSYEVAGRDNEQFF	TGTGCCAGCAGTTACGAGGTAGCGGGGAGGGACAATGAGCAGTTCTTC
TRBV20-1	few	TRBD1	TRBJ2-7	CSAGDSSYEQYF	TGCAGTGCCGGGGACAGCTCCTACGAGCAGTACTTC
TRBV30	.	.	TRBJ2-5	CAWTWGYQETQYF	TGTGCCTGGACGTGGGGATACCAAGAGACCCAGTACTTC
TRBV20-1	few	TRBD2	TRBJ2-5	CSARSSSGGGGQETQYF	TGCAGTGCTAGATCGTCTAGCGGGGGGGGAGGTCAAGAGACCCAGTACTTC
TRBV14	few	TRBD2	TRBJ2-1	CASSQPTSGLDNEQFF	TGTGCCAGCAGCCAACCGACTAGCGGCCTCGACAATGAGCAGTTCTTC
TRBV28	.	.	TRBJ2-7	CASSLTPFQQYF	TGTGCCAGCAGTTTAACCCCTTTCCAGCAGTACTTC
TRBV24-1	.	TRBD2	TRBJ2-3	CATSDSQRGTDTQYF	TGTGCCACCAGTGATTCCCAGCGGGGAACAGATACGCAGTATTTT
TRBV20-1	many	.	TRBJ2-5	CAIGAETQYF	TGCGCGATCGGGGCTGAGACCCAGTACTTC
TRBV14	many	.	TRBJ1-5	CASSQVGGQPQHF	TGTGCCAGCAGCCAAGTTGGGGGTCAGCCCCAGCATTTT
TRBV20-1	many	TRBD2	TRBJ2-7	CSARSGGNAYEQYF	TGCAGTGCTAGAAGCGGGGGAAACGCCTACGAGCAGTACTTC
TRBV7-9	many	TRBD2	TRBJ2-1	CASSSQRGEQFF	TGTGCCAGCAGCTCCCAGCGGGGGGAGCAGTTCTTC
TRBV6-2/TRBV6-3	few	TRBD2	TRBJ2-2	CASCPGLAGAGELFF	TGTGCCAGCTGCCCGGGACTAGCCGGGGCCGGGGAGCTGTTTTTT
TRBV24-1	.	.	TRBJ2-3	CATRGLNTDTQYF	TGTGCCACCAGAGGTTTGAACACAGATACGCAGTATTTT
TRBV12-3/TRBV12-4	.	TRBD2	TRBJ2-5	CASSSSGGRQETQYF	TGTGCCAGCAGTTCTAGCGGGGGCCGGCAAGAGACCCAGTACTTC
TRBV2	few	.	TRBJ2-1	CASRRGVLFDEQFF	TGTGCCAGCAGGAGGGGGGTCCTTTTCGATGAGCAGTTCTTC
TRBV5-6	many	.	TRBJ2-3	CASSLARTPDGKAISTDTQYF	TGTGCCAGCAGCTTGGCCCGGACACCGGATGGTAAAGCAATCAGCACAGATACGCAGTATTTT
TRBV19	many	TRBD1	TRBJ1-5	CATSPRDRAGGQPQHF	TGTGCCACCTCCCCCAGAGACAGGGCGGGTGGGCAGCCCCAGCATTTT
TRBV28	many	TRBD1	TRBJ1-4	CASSSPGGGNEKLFF	TGTGCCAGCAGTTCTCCAGGGGGTGGTAATGAAAAACTGTTTTTT
TRBV4-2	.	.	TRBJ1-2	CASSQDGLEGYTF	TGTGCCAGCAGCCAAGATGGCCTCGAAGGCTACACCTTC
TRBV5-1	.	.	TRBJ2-5	CASSREQVQETQYF	TGCGCCAGCAGCCGAGAGCAGGTGCAAGAGACCCAGTACTTC
TRBV9	many	.	TRBJ1-2	CASSPLGQSPNYGYTF	TGTGCCAGCAGCCCACTAGGACAGTCACCTAACTATGGCTACACCTTC
TRBV14	many	.	TRBJ2-3	CASSPRTETDTQYF	TGTGCCAGCAGCCCTCGGACAGAGACAGATACGCAGTATTTT
TRBV20-1	.	TRBD2	TRBJ2-3	CSASYSGGTDTQYF	TGCAGTGCTTCCTATAGCGGGGGCACAGATACGCAGTATTTT
TRBV14	many	.	TRBJ2-3	CASSLLSTRSTDTQYF	TGTGCCAGCAGCCTTCTCTCGACACGGAGCACAGATACGCAGTATTTT
TRBV4-2	.	.	TRBJ1-3	CASSQDRALGNTIYF	TGTGCCAGCAGCCAAGATCGTGCTTTGGGAAACACCATATATTTT
TRBV7-8	many	.	TRBJ2-3	CASNLEHLRTDTQYF	TGTGCCAGCAACTTAGAACATCTACGTACAGATACGCAGTATTTT
TRBV3-1	many	TRBD2	TRBJ2-7	CASSQVWGGRGSEQYF	TGTGCCAGCAGCCAAGTTTGGGGGGGGAGGGGTAGCGAGCAGTACTTC